Following are 21 T cell receptor beta chains from one sample sequenced in a study of blood T cell repertoires in COVID-19. TCRdb's copy holds only in-frame clones and misses some; the assay was immunoSEQ multiplex PCR. The sample holds 270,000 or so clones, about 85% seen once. Sequences were obtained from PBMCs or T cells enriched from blood (not recorded which). These receptors all stem from a woman in her fifties or sixties who had been exposed to COVID-19.

This sequence joins TRBV3-1 (or the pseudogene TRBV3-2) and TRBJ2-7; the match to TRBD2 covers 7 bases. The CDR3 runs 17 residues. V dropped 1 base and J dropped 0; count of bases not matched to a gene: 9. Germline V gene sequence: CDR1 LGHDT, CDR2 YNNKEL (reference sequence). CDR3 in DNA: TGTGCCAGCAGCCAAGGGTCTCTGGGGGGGGTCTCCTACGAGCAGTACTTC. This translates into CASSQGSLGGVSYEQYF.

J is TRBJ1-1 and V is TRBV18; D is perhaps TRBD1 (5 bases). Germline lookup yields CDR1 KGHSH and CDR2 LQKENI. V was clipped by 4 bases and J by 1 base, with 13 bases between them. The CDR3 runs to 15 residues. The CDR3 coding sequence is TGTGCCAGCTCACTAAAACAGGTTGAGAACACTGAAGCTTTCTTT. This sequence encodes CASSLKQVENTEAFF. Variable domain in full (rest from reference TRBV18 and TRBJ1-1): NAGVMQNPRHLVRRRGQEARLRCSPMKGHSHVYWYRQLPEEGLKFMVYLQKENIIDESGMPKERFSAEFPKEGPSILRIQQVVRGDSAAYFCASSLKQVENTEAFFGQGTRLTVV.

This clone was observed once. The V and J genes are TRBV27 and TRBJ1-4; no definite D call. Germline lookup yields CDR1 MNHEY and CDR2 SMNVEV (reference sequence). With 2 bases removed from V and 5 bases from J, the gap between germline ends came to 24 bases. The CDR3 covers 19 residues. CDR3 DNA sequence: TGTGCCAGCAGTTTAGGCCCCCTAGCGGTTCACCGTAGGAATGAAAAACTGTTTTTT. Translation: CASSLGPLAVHRRNEKLFF.

This clone has just a few counts. The rearrangement links TRBV2 to TRBJ1-1, with unresolved D. The CDR3 covers 13 residues. Trimming cost V 10 bases and J 1 base, with 13 bases left between them. Germline V gives CDR1 SNHLY, CDR2 FYNNEI. The CDR3 coding sequence is TGTGCCACCTATGAGGGCGCGAACACTGAAGCTTTCTTT. Translated: CATYEGANTEAFF.

The rearrangement joins TRBV7-8 to TRBJ2-6; D not certain. The CDR3 has 17 residues. Trimming shortened V by 2 bases and J by 3 bases, and 14 bases separated the two germline ends. Germline CDR1 and CDR2: SGHVS and FQNEAQ. CDR3 nucleotides: TGTGCCAGCAGCTTAAATCTGGGCTACGTTGGGGCCAACGTCCTGACTTTC. It specifies CASSLNLGYVGANVLTF.

This chain joins TRBV12-3 or TRBV12-4 and TRBJ1-1, with D possibly being TRBD1 (5 bases). Between the trimmed V and J ends, which lost 7 bases and 7 bases, there was a span of 16 bases. There are 13 residues in the CDR3. The CDR3 sequence: CASIWGGRGEAFF. The CDR3 region has the DNA TGTGCCAGCATCTGGGGGGGACGGGGTGAAGCTTTCTTT.

There are a few counts of this clone. The chain has TRBV13 and TRBJ1-2; 11 bases agree with TRBD1. This CDR3 region has 14 residues. Per the germline V gene, CDR1 is PRHDT and CDR2 is FYEKMQ (reference sequence). After removal of 6 bases from V and 8 bases from J, the junction contained 8 bases not matched to a gene. DNA for the CDR3: TGTGCCAGCAGTCGCCCCGGGACAGGGGGAGGCTACACCTTC. Encoded protein: CASSRPGTGGGYTF.

This clone was seen more than once but under ten times. The chain is built from TRBV5-4 and TRBJ1-1; 11 nucleotides align to TRBD1. The ends lost 4 bases at V and 7 bases at J; junction bases unmatched: 12. CDR1 and CDR2 (germline): SGHNT, YYREEE (reference sequence). The CDR3 is 16 amino acids. CDR3 coding DNA: TGTGCCAGCAGCACAGGAGCGGGACAGGGGGTCGGTGAAGCTTTCTTT. Translated, it gives CASSTGAGQGVGEAFF. Variable domain in full (rest from reference TRBV5-4 and TRBJ1-1): ETGVTQSPTHLIKTRGQQVTLRCSSQSGHNTVSWYQQALGQGPQFIFQYYREEENGRGNFPPRFSGLQFPNYSSELNVNALELDDSALYLCASSTGAGQGVGEAFFGQGTRLTVV.

A single count supports this clone. The V call is TRBV29-1, the J call TRBJ1-2; no firm D call. The V gene lost 3 bases and the J gene lost 7 bases, with 12 bases spanning the gap. Germline V gives CDR1 SQVTM, CDR2 ANQGSEA. The CDR3 spans 12 residues. The CDR3 reads CSVDMGLGGYTF. CDR3 coding DNA: TGCAGCGTTGATATGGGCCTGGGTGGCTACACCTTC.

This chain links TRBV10-2 with TRBJ1-1; 8 nucleotides line up with TRBD1. The CDR3 runs 14 residues. Looked up from germline, CDR1 is WSHSY and CDR2 is SAAADI. The junction had 5 bases not matched to a gene; V was cut back by 6 bases and J by 2 bases. CDR3 DNA sequence: TGCGCCAGCAGACCAGGGGGCGCAAACACTGAAGCTTTCTTT. The encoded protein is CASRPGGANTEAFF.

This clone was detected a few times. V gene TRBV27 combines with J gene TRBJ2-2; TRBD1 matches 8 bases. Losses at the gene ends were 4 bases for V and 6 bases for J; bases not matched to a gene: 10. Germline lookup yields CDR1 MNHEY and CDR2 SMNVEV (reference sequence). This CDR3 contains 16 residues. The CDR3 DNA follows: TGTGCCAGCAGTTCCATCGGACAGGGAGGTCCCGGGGAGCTGTTTTTT. Translation gives CASSSIGQGGPGELFF.

In this sample, this clone turned up once. The chain combines TRBV6-2 or TRBV6-3 with TRBJ1-1; 7 bases map to TRBD1. The CDR3 has 13 amino acids. Germline V gene sequence: CDR1 MNHEY, CDR2 SVGEGT. Trimming removed 4 bases from V and 4 bases from J; junction bases left unmatched: 3. The CDR3 reads CASSSPGGTEAFF. Here the CDR3 DNA reads TGTGCCAGCAGTTCCCCAGGGGGCACTGAAGCTTTCTTT.

This clone has just one count. The chain employs TRBV13 and TRBJ2-6; 8 bases fit TRBD1. The CDR3 is made up of 17 amino acids. Germline loops: CDR1 PRHDT, CDR2 FYEKMQ (reference sequence). Losses at the gene ends were 4 bases for V and 2 bases for J; bases not matched to a gene: 7. The CDR3 is CASSSGQGPPGANVLTF. Here the CDR3 DNA reads TGTGCCAGCAGCTCCGGACAGGGCCCACCTGGGGCCAACGTCCTGACTTTC. Complete variable domain (other parts from reference TRBV13 and TRBJ2-6): AAGVIQSPRHLIKEKRETATLKCYPIPRHDTVYWYQQGPGQDPQFLISFYEKMQSDKGSIPDRFSAQQFSDYHSELNMSSLELGDSALYFCASSSGQGPPGANVLTFGAGSRLTVL.

The V and J genes are TRBV14 and TRBJ1-1, with D possibly being TRBD1 (5 bases). Germline V CDR1 and CDR2: SGHDN, FVKESK. This CDR3 contains 14 residues. V dropped 4 bases and J dropped 5 bases, with 14 bases sitting between them. CDR3 residues: CASSPAGRLTEAFF. The CDR3 DNA is TGTGCCAGCAGCCCCGCAGGGCGCCTAACTGAAGCTTTCTTT.

The chain joins TRBV29-1 to TRBJ1-2, with a weak D call TRBD1 (6 bases). This CDR3 spans 12 amino acids. V shed 8 bases and J shed 8 bases, with 18 bases lying between them. Germline CDR1 is SQVTM and CDR2 is ANQGSEA. The CDR3 loop is CSSTSGVLGYTF. Here the CDR3 DNA reads TGCAGCTCCACCTCAGGGGTGTTGGGCTACACCTTC.

The chain combines TRBV7-2 with TRBJ1-1, with D maybe TRBD1 (5 bases). V was trimmed by 1 base and J by 5 bases, leaving 11 bases between them. The CDR3 length is 14 residues. Looked up from germline, CDR1 is SGHTA and CDR2 is FQGNSA. The CDR3: CASSLDGADTEAFF. The CDR3 DNA follows: TGTGCCAGCAGCTTAGATGGGGCGGATACTGAAGCTTTCTTT.

The chain recombines TRBV19 with TRBJ2-1; weak D call: TRBD2 (6 bases). CDR3 length: 14 amino acids. In germline, CDR1 is LNHDA, CDR2 SQIVND (reference sequence). V gave up 1 base and J gave up 8 bases, with 12 bases separating them. The CDR3 protein is CASSIGRGSHEQFF. Here the CDR3 DNA reads TGTGCCAGTAGTATAGGGCGGGGATCACATGAGCAGTTCTTC. Full variable domain (outside the CDR3, taken from reference TRBV19 and TRBJ2-1): DGGITQSPKYLFRKEGQNVTLSCEQNLNHDAMYWYRQDPGQGLRLIYYSQIVNDFQKGDIAEGYSVSREKKESFPLTVTSAQKNPTAFYLCASSIGRGSHEQFFGPGTRLTVL.

The chain uses TRBV6-5 and TRBJ1-1, with a possible D match to TRBD1 (6 bases). This CDR3 is built from 14 residues. Between the trimmed V and J ends, which lost 0 bases and 11 bases, there was a span of 16 bases. In germline, CDR1 is MNHEY, CDR2 SVGAGI. The CDR3 DNA sequence: TGTGCCAGCAGTTACTCGCAAGGGGGGGTAGACGCTTTCTTT. This sequence encodes CASSYSQGGVDAFF.

The V and J genes are TRBV5-4 and TRBJ2-7; D not resolved. V dropped 0 bases and J dropped 6 bases, with 10 bases sitting between them. This CDR3 spans 13 amino acids. From germline, CDR1 is SGHNT and CDR2 YYREEE (reference sequence). The CDR3 region has the DNA TGTGCCAGCAGCTTGGGGCGGCGAGGCGAGCAGTACTTC. This translates into CASSLGRRGEQYF.

The chain employs TRBV2 and TRBJ1-5; TRBD1 matches 9 bases. The junction had 6 bases not matched to a gene; V was cut back by 7 bases and J by 5 bases. Per germline, CDR1 SNHLY and CDR2 FYNNEI. CDR3 length equals 14 residues. The CDR3: CASKSRTGDQPQHF. The CDR3 DNA is TGTGCCAGCAAGAGCAGGACAGGGGATCAGCCCCAGCATTTT.

V is TRBV27 and J is TRBJ1-1; maybe TRBD1 (5 bases). The V end lost 5 bases, the J end lost 9 bases, and 13 bases lay between the germline ends. The germline V gene encodes CDR1 MNHEY and CDR2 SMNVEV (reference sequence). The CDR3 is 12 amino acids. The CDR3: CASSRGGGKAFF. The CDR3 region has the DNA TGTGCCAGCAGTAGGGGCGGGGGGAAAGCTTTCTTT.